The source of this T cell receptor (beta chain) is a study of OX40 agonist ivuxolimab in advanced cancers. Study details: Patients assigned to dose escalation were diagnosed with hepatocellular carcinoma, melanoma, renal cell or head and neck cancer. Age averaged about 66 years (range about 20 to 79), and 82.7% were male.

Assay used: immunoSEQ multiplex PCR; TCRdb lists only in-frame clones, some missing. This table holds around 60,000 clones, 80% to 95% found once. The germline V gene has CDR1 MNHEY and CDR2 SVGAGI. J lost 5 bases, V lost 0 bases, and 6 bases had no gene match. This CDR3 comprises 16 residues. V gene TRBV6-5 combines with J gene TRBJ2-7; 11 bases map to TRBD2. The specimen was CD4+ or CD8+ T cells sorted from blood, collected in a trial of the OX40 agonist ivuxolimab. This sequence was found in an adult with an advanced solid tumor such as melanoma, head and neck, liver or kidney cancer. The CDR3 reads CASSYSRTSGRDEQYF. The CDR3 DNA reads TGTGCCAGCAGTTACTCCCGGACTAGCGGGCGGGACGAGCAGTACTTC.